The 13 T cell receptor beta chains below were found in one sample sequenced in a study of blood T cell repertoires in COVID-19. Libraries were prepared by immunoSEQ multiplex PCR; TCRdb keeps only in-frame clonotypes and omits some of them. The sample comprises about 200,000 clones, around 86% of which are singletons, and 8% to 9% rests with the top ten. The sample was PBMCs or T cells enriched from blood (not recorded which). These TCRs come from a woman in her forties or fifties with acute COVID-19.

In nucleotides, the CDR3 is TGTGCCAGCAGCTTAGGCCCGGGAAAACTGTTTTTT. Translated: CASSLGPGKLFF. This rearrangement joins TRBV11-3 to TRBJ1-4; D is unclear. V dropped 1 base and J dropped 10 bases, with 7 bases sitting between them. Germline V gene data show CDR1 as SGHNT and CDR2 as YENEEA. The CDR3 extends over 12 amino acids.

The CDR3 DNA reads as TGTGCCAGCAGTGCAATACAGGGCTCGAACACTGAAGCTTTCTTT. Translation gives CASSAIQGSNTEAFF. The chain couples TRBV2 to TRBJ1-1, with a tentative D call TRBD1 (6 bases). The V gene's germline CDR1 is SNHLY and CDR2 FYNNEI. The CDR3 totals 15 residues. With 4 bases removed from V and 1 base from J, the gap between germline ends came to 13 bases. The full variable domain, completed using reference TRBV2 and TRBJ1-1, is EPEVTQTPSHQVTQMGQEVILRCVPISNHLYFYWYRQILGQKVEFLVSFYNNEISEKSEIFDDQFSVERPDGSNFTLKIRSTKLEDSAMYFCASSAIQGSNTEAFFGQGTRLTVV.

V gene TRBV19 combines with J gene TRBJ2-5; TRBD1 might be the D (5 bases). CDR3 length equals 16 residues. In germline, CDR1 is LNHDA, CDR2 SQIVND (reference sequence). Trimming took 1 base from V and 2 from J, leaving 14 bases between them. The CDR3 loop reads CASSIGGLQGQETQYF. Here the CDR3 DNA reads TGTGCCAGTAGTATAGGTGGTTTGCAGGGTCAAGAGACCCAGTACTTC.

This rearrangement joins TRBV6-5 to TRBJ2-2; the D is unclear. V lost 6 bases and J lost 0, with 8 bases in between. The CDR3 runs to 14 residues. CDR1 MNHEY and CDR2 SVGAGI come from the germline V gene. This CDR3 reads CASRFTANTGELFF. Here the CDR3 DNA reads TGTGCCAGCAGATTTACAGCGAACACCGGGGAGCTGTTTTTT.

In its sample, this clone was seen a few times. The CDR3 reads CASSRGQAGAFF. CDR3 bases: TGTGCCAGCAGTCGCGGACAGGCGGGAGCTTTCTTT. The V and J genes are TRBV6-2 or TRBV6-3 and TRBJ1-1, with 7 bases that match TRBD1. CDR3 size: 12 residues. The V segment lost 5 bases and the J segment 10 bases; nucleotides outside the gene matches: 7. Germline CDR1 reads MNHEY; CDR2 reads SVGEGT.

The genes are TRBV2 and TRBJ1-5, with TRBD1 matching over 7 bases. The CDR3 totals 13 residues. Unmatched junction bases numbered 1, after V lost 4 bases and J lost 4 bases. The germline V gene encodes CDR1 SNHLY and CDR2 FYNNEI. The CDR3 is CASSGTGNQPQHF. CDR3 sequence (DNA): TGTGCCAGCAGTGGGACAGGAAATCAGCCCCAGCATTTT.

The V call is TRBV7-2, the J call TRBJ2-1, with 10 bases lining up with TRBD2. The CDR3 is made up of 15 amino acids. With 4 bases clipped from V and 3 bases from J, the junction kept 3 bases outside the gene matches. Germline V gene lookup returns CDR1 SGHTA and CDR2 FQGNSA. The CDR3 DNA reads TGTGCCAGCAGCTCTAGCGGGAGCGGCTACAATGAGCAGTTCTTC. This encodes CASSSSGSGYNEQFF.

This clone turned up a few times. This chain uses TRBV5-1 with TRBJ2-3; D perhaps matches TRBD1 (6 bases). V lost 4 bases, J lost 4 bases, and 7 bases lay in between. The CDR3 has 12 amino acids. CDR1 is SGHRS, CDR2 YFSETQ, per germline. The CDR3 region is CASSAGADTQYF. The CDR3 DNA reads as TGCGCCAGCAGCGCAGGGGCAGATACGCAGTATTTT.

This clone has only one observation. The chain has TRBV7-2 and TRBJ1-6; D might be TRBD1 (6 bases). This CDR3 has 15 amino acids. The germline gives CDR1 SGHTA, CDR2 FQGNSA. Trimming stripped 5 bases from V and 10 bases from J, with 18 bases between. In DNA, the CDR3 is TGTGCCAGCAGCGGAGGGGGAGGGGTGGCCTCACCCCTCCACTTT. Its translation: CASSGGGGVASPLHF.

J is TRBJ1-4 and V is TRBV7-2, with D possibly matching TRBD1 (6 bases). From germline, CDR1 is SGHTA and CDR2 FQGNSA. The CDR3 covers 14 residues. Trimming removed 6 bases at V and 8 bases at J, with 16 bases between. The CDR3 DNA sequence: TGTGCCAGCAGACAACAGGGCGGGGGGGAAAAACTGTTTTTT. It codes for CASRQQGGGEKLFF.

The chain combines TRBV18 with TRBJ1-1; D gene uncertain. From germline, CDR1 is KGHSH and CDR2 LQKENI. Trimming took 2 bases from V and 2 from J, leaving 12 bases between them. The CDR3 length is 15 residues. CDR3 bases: TGTGCCAGCTCACCAACTCAGGTTCTTAACACTGAAGCTTTCTTT. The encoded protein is CASSPTQVLNTEAFF.

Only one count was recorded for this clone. CDR3 nucleotide sequence: TGTGCCAGCAGTTTAGGACAGACATCGAATCAGCCCCAGCATTTT. Protein: CASSLGQTSNQPQHF. The chain has TRBV6-6 and TRBJ1-5, with a weak D call TRBD1 (6 bases). The CDR3 runs 15 residues. Germline V lookup: CDR1 MNHNY, CDR2 SVGAGI (reference sequence). Trimming took off 4 bases at V and 4 bases at J, with 14 bases between the two ends.

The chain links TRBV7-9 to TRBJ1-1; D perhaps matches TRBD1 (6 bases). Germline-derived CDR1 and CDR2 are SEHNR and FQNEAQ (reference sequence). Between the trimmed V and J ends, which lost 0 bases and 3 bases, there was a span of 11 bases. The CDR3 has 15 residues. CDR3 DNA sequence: TGTGCCAGCAGCTTAGCGGACAGAAGGGACACTGAAGCTTTCTTT. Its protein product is CASSLADRRDTEAFF.